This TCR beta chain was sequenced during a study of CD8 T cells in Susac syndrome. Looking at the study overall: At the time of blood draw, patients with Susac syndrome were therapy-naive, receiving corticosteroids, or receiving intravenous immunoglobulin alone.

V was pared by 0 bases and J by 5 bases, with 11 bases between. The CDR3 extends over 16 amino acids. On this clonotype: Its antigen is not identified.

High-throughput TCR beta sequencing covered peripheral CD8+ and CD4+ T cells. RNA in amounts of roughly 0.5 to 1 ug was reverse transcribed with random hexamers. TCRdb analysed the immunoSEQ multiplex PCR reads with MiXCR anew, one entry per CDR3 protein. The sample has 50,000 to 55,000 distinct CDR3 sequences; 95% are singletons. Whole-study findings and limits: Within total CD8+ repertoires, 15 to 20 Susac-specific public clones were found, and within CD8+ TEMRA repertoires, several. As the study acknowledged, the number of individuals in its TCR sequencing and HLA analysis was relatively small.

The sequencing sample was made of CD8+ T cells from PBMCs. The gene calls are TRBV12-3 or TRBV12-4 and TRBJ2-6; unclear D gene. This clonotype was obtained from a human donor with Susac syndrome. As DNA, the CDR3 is TGTGCCAGCAGTTTAGCGCAACTCCCTCGGGCCAACGTCCTGACTTTC. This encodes CASSLAQLPRANVLTF.